Each of the 28 T cell receptor beta chains below was sequenced from the same sample in a study of monozygotic twins with inflammatory bowel disease. TCRdb processed the 5' RACE reads again and assigns one entry to each CDR3 protein, with no DNA. The sample has some 200,000 distinct CDR3 sequences, and its top ten clones hold approximately 1.6%. Sequenced material: blood. The receptors shown here come from a human donor with ulcerative colitis or Crohn's disease, or a healthy co-twin of an affected twin (not recorded which).

The chain links TRBV5-6 to TRBJ2-5; the D call from TCRdb, TRBD2, cannot be confirmed without DNA. CDR3 length equals 15 residues. Germline assignment: CDR1 SGHDT and CDR2 YYEEEE. CDR3 in amino acids: CASSWSGDRQETQYF.

This rearrangement joins TRBV5-1 to TRBJ1-6. Germline-derived CDR1 and CDR2 are SGHRS and YFSETQ. This CDR3 has 13 amino acids. CDR3 in amino acids: CASSFMVNSPLHF.

The CDR3 here is CASSPWRSGAFSGANVLTF. This chain connects TRBV5-1 to TRBJ2-6; TCRdb's D call of TRBD1 is untestable without DNA. Germline assignment: CDR1 SGHRS and CDR2 YFSETQ. CDR3 length: 19 residues. The entire variable domain, with the rest obtained from reference TRBV5-1 and TRBJ2-6, is as follows: KAGVTQTPRYLIKTRGQQVTLSCSPISGHRSVSWYQQTPGQGLQFLFEYFSETQRNKGNFPGRFSGRQFSNSRSEMNVSTLELGDSALYLCASSPWRSGAFSGANVLTFGAGSRLTVL.

The chain couples TRBV7-9 to TRBJ2-2; there is no DNA to check the TCRdb D call of TRBD2. Per the germline V gene, CDR1 is SEHNR and CDR2 is FQNEAQ (reference sequence). This CDR3 comprises 17 residues. CDR3 region: CASSVSGTSGLTGELFF.

This chain links TRBV5-1 with TRBJ2-2. The germline V gene has CDR1 SGHRS and CDR2 YFSETQ. CDR3 size: 13 residues. The CDR3: CASSLVDDGELFF.

The chain couples TRBV2 to TRBJ1-1. CDR3 length: 14 amino acids. CDR1 and CDR2 from the germline V gene are SNHLY and FYNNEI. The CDR3 here is CASSEFPVGTEAFF.

The V call is TRBV20-1, the J call TRBJ1-4. Germline CDR1 is DFQATT and CDR2 is SNEGSKA (reference sequence). CDR3 size: 14 residues. The CDR3: CSAPLHATNEKLFF.

V and J are TRBV5-4 and TRBJ2-7; the D call from TCRdb, TRBD1, cannot be confirmed without DNA. Germline lookup yields CDR1 SGHNT and CDR2 YYREEE (reference sequence). The CDR3 covers 13 residues. The CDR3 protein is CASMKGDGYEQYF.

The chain has TRBV7-9 and TRBJ2-1; TCRdb lists TRBD1, though no DNA is available to test this call. Germline V gene lookup returns CDR1 SEHNR and CDR2 FQNEAQ (reference sequence). This CDR3 comprises 12 residues. CDR3 loop: CATLGDSNEQFF.

The chain has TRBV12-3 or TRBV12-4 and TRBJ2-1; TCRdb's D call, TRBD1, is unchecked because there is no DNA. This CDR3 region has 15 residues. CDR3 region: CASSLWASGGGEQFF.

The rearrangement uses TRBV20-1 and TRBJ1-5; TCRdb's D call, TRBD1, is unchecked because there is no DNA. This CDR3 spans 13 amino acids. CDR1 DFQATT and CDR2 SNEGSKA come from the germline V gene (reference sequence). The CDR3 is CSACPGGNQPQHF.

The chain is built from TRBV5-4 and TRBJ2-1. Germline-derived CDR1 and CDR2 are SGHNT and YYREEE (reference sequence). CDR3 length: 12 residues. The CDR3 is CASSSTQNEQFF.

The chain couples TRBV6-5 to TRBJ1-6. Germline V gene data show CDR1 as MNHEY and CDR2 as SVGAGI. CDR3 length equals 13 residues. CDR3: CATGSSYNSPLHF.

The chain is built from TRBV7-9 and TRBJ1-3. CDR3 length: 16 residues. Looked up from germline, CDR1 is SEHNR and CDR2 is FQNEAQ (reference sequence). CDR3 residues: CASPPEGGNSGNTIYF.

V is TRBV12-3 or TRBV12-4 and J is TRBJ2-3. The CDR3 totals 13 residues. The CDR3 loop is CASSPKVSDTQYF.

J is TRBJ2-5 and V is TRBV7-9; absent DNA, TCRdb's TRBD2 call cannot be checked. The CDR3 is made up of 16 amino acids. Per germline, CDR1 SEHNR and CDR2 FQNEAQ (reference sequence). The CDR3 spells CASSRLPSDRIETQYF.

The chain is built from TRBV20-1 and TRBJ1-3; the D call from TCRdb, TRBD1, cannot be confirmed without DNA. The CDR3 length is 15 residues. Germline CDR1 DFQATT, CDR2 SNEGSKA (reference sequence). CDR3 in amino acids: CSARRAGLSGNTIYF.

This chain links TRBV7-8 with TRBJ2-5; TCRdb names TRBD2, which stays unverified in the absence of DNA. The CDR3 spans 17 residues. Germline-derived CDR1 and CDR2 are SGHVS and FQNEAQ. CDR3 amino acids: CASSLSPGLAGLETQYF.

This chain joins TRBV7-9 and TRBJ2-3; TCRdb's D call of TRBD1 is untestable without DNA. This CDR3 spans 15 amino acids. Germline-derived CDR1 and CDR2 are SEHNR and FQNEAQ (reference sequence). CDR3 region: CASSPGQGLTDTQYF.

The chain combines TRBV20-1 with TRBJ2-7. Looked up from germline, CDR1 is DFQATT and CDR2 is SNEGSKA (reference sequence). This CDR3 contains 12 residues. The CDR3 is CSAIRVAYEQYF.

The chain employs TRBV19 and TRBJ2-2. Per germline, CDR1 LNHDA and CDR2 SQIVND (reference sequence). The CDR3 has 13 residues. CDR3 sequence: CASSTLVTGELFF.

J is TRBJ2-1 and V is TRBV20-1; TCRdb lists TRBD2, though no DNA is available to test this call. The V gene's germline CDR1 is DFQATT and CDR2 SNEGSKA (reference sequence). The CDR3 runs to 13 residues. Here the CDR3 reads CSAPRPRGNEQFF.

V gene TRBV7-9 combines with J gene TRBJ1-2. This CDR3 has 17 residues. The V gene's germline CDR1 is SEHNR and CDR2 FQNEAQ (reference sequence). CDR3 in amino acids: CASSSQIVVGRSYGYTF.

The genes are TRBV12-3 or TRBV12-4 and TRBJ2-7; with no DNA, the TCRdb D assignment of TRBD1 cannot be verified. The CDR3 spans 14 residues. CDR3 sequence reads: CASSFGGLGAEQYF.

The chain joins TRBV5-5 to TRBJ2-5; TCRdb names TRBD1, which stays unverified in the absence of DNA. The CDR3 sequence is 16 residues long. In germline, CDR1 is SGHKS, CDR2 YYEKEE (reference sequence). The CDR3 spells CASSPVGTGVGETQYF.

V is TRBV5-1 and J is TRBJ2-3; TCRdb's D call of TRBD2 is untestable without DNA. Germline V lookup: CDR1 SGHRS, CDR2 YFSETQ. The CDR3 runs to 19 residues. CDR3 amino acids: CASSFRTSGAPGLTDTQYF.

CDR3 loop: CASSLAGAHTEAFF. The chain links TRBV7-9 to TRBJ1-1. Germline CDR1 SEHNR, CDR2 FQNEAQ (reference sequence). This CDR3 comprises 14 residues.

This chain connects TRBV11-1 to TRBJ1-2; TCRdb names TRBD1, which stays unverified in the absence of DNA. There are 18 residues in the CDR3. CDR1 SGHAT and CDR2 FQDESV come from the germline V gene (reference sequence). The CDR3 protein is CASSSPPPAGGANYGYTF.